Sequencing of this T cell receptor beta chain was carried out in a study of T cell clonotyping in hematopoietic cell transplantation. General study results and limits: Few recipient clonotypes overlapped donors; over 95% were de novo at given depth. Recipient TCR diversity dropped after transplant; expanded clonotypes rose from day 30 to 180.

Assay used: immunoSEQ multiplex PCR; TCRdb lists only in-frame clones, some missing. The sample yields about 15,000 clones, under 90% seen once. Samples: about 28 days before transplant, then days 30, 100 and 180 after. This clone was observed a single time. Its antigen is unidentified. Per the germline V gene, CDR1 is MNHEY and CDR2 is SVGAGI. This CDR3 is 16 amino acids long. Trimming removed 0 bases from V and 7 bases from J; junction bases left unmatched: 9. The sample in question was PBMCs, obtained 100 days after allogeneic stem cell transplant. This receptor was obtained from a male patient between 60 and 69 years old who had an allogeneic stem cell transplant from a related donor, so the T cells may come from the graft donor. Some clones in this sample may be carry-over from other donors' samples. The J gene is TRBJ1-2, the V gene TRBV6-5, with 9 bases identical to TRBD1. The CDR3 reads CASSYSSGTGRSGYTF. Here the CDR3 DNA reads TGTGCCAGCAGTTACTCGTCCGGGACAGGGCGGAGTGGCTACACCTTC.